The clone carrying this TCR beta chain was recorded at least ten times. Its matching antigen is unknown. This sample is part of a study of glioma-infiltrating T cells. General study points: Only very few CDR3 sequences appeared in both tissue and blood. Above-expected tissue-blood divergence occurred in all gliomas, most in low-grade ones.

Amplification of TCR alpha and beta CDR3 regions from RNA used iRepertoire nested multiplex PCR. One-step reverse transcription and amplification started from around 100-400 ng of tissue mRNA or PBMC total RNA. TCRdb passed the multiplex PCR reads through MiXCR, listing each CDR3 protein once. The sample has roughly 20,000 distinct CDR3 sequences, approximately 23% seen once. This CDR3 has 15 amino acids. Germline CDR1 is MNHNS and CDR2 is SASEGT. The V end lost 4 bases, the J end lost 4 bases, and 14 bases lay between the germline ends. The sequenced sample consisted of glioma tissue, nonneoplastic brain tissue, or PBMCs (not recorded which). The TCR comes from a human donor with low-grade glioma or glioblastoma, undergoing nonglioma brain surgery, or in good health (not recorded which). V usage is TRBV6-1 and J usage is TRBJ1-5; D call uncertain. This chain's CDR3 is CASSVPGGGNQPQHF. The CDR3 coding sequence is TGTGCCAGCAGTGTCCCCGGAGGCGGGAATCAGCCCCAGCATTTT.